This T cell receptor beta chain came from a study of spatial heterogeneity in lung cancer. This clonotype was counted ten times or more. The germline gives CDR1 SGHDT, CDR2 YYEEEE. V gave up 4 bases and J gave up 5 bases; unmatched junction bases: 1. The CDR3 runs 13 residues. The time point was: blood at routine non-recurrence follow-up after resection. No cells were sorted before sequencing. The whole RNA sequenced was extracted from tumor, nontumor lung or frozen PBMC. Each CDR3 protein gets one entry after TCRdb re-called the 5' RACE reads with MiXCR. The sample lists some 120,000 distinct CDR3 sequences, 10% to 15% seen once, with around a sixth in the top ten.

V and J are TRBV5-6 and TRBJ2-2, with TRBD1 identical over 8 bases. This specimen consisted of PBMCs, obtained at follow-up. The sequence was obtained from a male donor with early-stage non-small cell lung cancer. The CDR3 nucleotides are TGTGCCAGCAGCAGGACAGGGACCGGGGAGCTGTTTTTT. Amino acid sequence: CASSRTGTGELFF.